The 26 T cell receptor beta chains given below trace back to one sample, sequenced in a study of cytomegalovirus exposure and HLA in healthy donors. Use of 60 Vbeta and 13 Jbeta primers characterized the PCR. Sequencing was performed with immunoSEQ multiplex PCR; in TCRdb, only in-frame clones are kept and a portion is missing. The sample has over 150,000 clones; over 75% are singletons. The sequencing sample was made of PBMCs. Receptor source: a woman aged 50 to 60 in good health and CMV-seropositive.

The chain employs TRBV5-4 and TRBJ1-4, with a weak D call TRBD1 (5 bases). Germline assignment: CDR1 SGHNT and CDR2 YYREEE (reference sequence). Trimming shortened V by 0 bases and J by 5 bases, and 11 bases separated the two germline ends. This CDR3 has 15 amino acids. CDR3 amino acids: CASSLVQGGNEKLFF. CDR3 nucleotide sequence: TGTGCCAGCAGCTTGGTCCAGGGTGGGAATGAAAAACTGTTTTTT. Full variable domain (rest looked up from reference TRBV5-4 and TRBJ1-4): ETGVTQSPTHLIKTRGQQVTLRCSSQSGHNTVSWYQQALGQGPQFIFQYYREEENGRGNFPPRFSGLQFPNYSSELNVNALELDDSALYLCASSLVQGGNEKLFFGSGTQLSVL.

V and J are TRBV29-1 and TRBJ1-2; no reliable D call. V was trimmed by 6 bases and J by 4 bases, leaving 21 bases between them. Per germline, CDR1 SQVTM and CDR2 ANQGSEA. This CDR3 is built from 15 residues. CDR3 sequence (DNA): TGCAGCGTGGAAACCTTAGTCGGAGTTCCCTATGGCTACACCTTC. Translated, it gives CSVETLVGVPYGYTF.

This chain connects TRBV7-2 to TRBJ1-2; the match to TRBD1 covers 9 bases. The germline gives CDR1 SGHTA, CDR2 FQGNSA. After removal of 2 bases from V and 3 bases from J, the junction contained 7 bases not matched to a gene. The CDR3 covers 16 residues. The CDR3 sequence: CASSLYSGQGYYGYTF. In DNA, the CDR3 is TGTGCCAGCAGCTTATATTCGGGACAGGGTTACTATGGCTACACCTTC.

The chain links TRBV4-2 to TRBJ1-4; tentatively, D is TRBD1 (5 bases). V shed 4 bases and J shed 5 bases, with 17 bases lying between them. The CDR3 runs to 16 residues. Per germline, CDR1 LGHNA and CDR2 YNFKEQ. In DNA form, the CDR3 reads TGTGCCAGCAGCCCGAAAGGGGCAGGGTTGAATGAAAAACTGTTTTTT. Its translation is CASSPKGAGLNEKLFF.

The chain has TRBV19 and TRBJ2-4, with no clear D. This CDR3 comprises 17 residues. CDR1 is LNHDA and CDR2 is SQIVND in the germline V gene (reference sequence). Between the trimmed V and J ends, which lost 3 bases and 1 base, there was a span of 16 bases. The CDR3 protein is CASSMAGILNAKNIQYF. The CDR3 DNA follows: TGTGCCAGTAGTATGGCAGGAATACTCAACGCCAAAAACATTCAGTACTTC.

Only one count was recorded for this clone. This rearrangement joins TRBV6-5 to TRBJ1-4; tentative D call: TRBD1 (5 bases). The CDR3 loop spans 13 amino acids. Germline CDR1 and CDR2: MNHEY and SVGAGI. Trimming cost V 6 bases and J 8 bases, with 13 bases left between them. Here the CDR3 reads CASRGGGREKLFF. In nucleotides, the CDR3 is TGTGCCAGCAGAGGCGGGGGACGGGAAAAACTGTTTTTT.

This clone has only a few counts. The chain combines TRBV19 with TRBJ2-1; TRBD2 matches 12 bases. V shed 5 bases and J 0 bases; nucleotides not matched to a gene: 8. CDR1 is LNHDA and CDR2 is SQIVND in the germline V gene (reference sequence). This CDR3 is 18 amino acids long. The CDR3 sequence: CASSPIASGRASYNEQFF. The CDR3 DNA follows: TGTGCCAGTAGTCCCATCGCTAGCGGGAGGGCCTCCTACAATGAGCAGTTCTTC.

This chain connects TRBV28 to TRBJ1-2; 7 bases match TRBD1. CDR1 and CDR2 from the germline V gene are MDHEN and SYDVKM. The CDR3 has 16 residues. With V trimmed by 6 bases and J by 0 bases, 10 bases remained unmatched. DNA for the CDR3: TGTGCCAGCAGCCTAACAGGGGCCCAATCTAACTATGGCTACACCTTC. This gives the protein CASSLTGAQSNYGYTF.

A word on this clone: At one boundary the junction diverges from the germline segment, which might be a read error. V is TRBV7-9 and J is TRBJ1-5; no reliable D call. Germline assignment: CDR1 SEHNR and CDR2 FQNEAQ (reference sequence). There are 12 residues in the CDR3. CDR3 sequence: CSSGYSGQPQHF. For the CDR3, the DNA is TGTTCCAGCGGCTACTCTGGTCAGCCCCAGCATTTT.

The rearrangement joins TRBV9 to TRBJ1-2; D is uncertain. This CDR3 is built from 12 residues. With 0 bases removed from V and 8 bases from J, the gap between germline ends came to 8 bases. Per the germline V gene, CDR1 is SGDLS and CDR2 is YYNGEE. CDR3 loop: CASSVGEGGYTF. CDR3 nucleotide sequence: TGTGCCAGCAGCGTAGGGGAGGGAGGCTACACCTTC.

As to this clone: This sample also contains other DNA sequences that code for the same CDR3. The chain couples TRBV5-1 to TRBJ2-3, with a tentative D call TRBD1 (6 bases). The CDR3 has 13 residues. The ends were cut back, 0 bases at V and 5 bases at J, with 7 bases in the middle. The germline CDR1 and CDR2 sequences are SGHRS and YFSETQ. CDR3 sequence: CASSLAGEDTQYF. The CDR3 coding sequence is TGCGCCAGCAGCTTGGCAGGGGAAGATACGCAGTATTTT.

This sequence joins TRBV5-1 and TRBJ2-7, with D unresolved. The CDR3 is 15 amino acids. V was shortened by 1 base and J by 4 bases, with 15 bases between the two germline ends. Germline CDR1 and CDR2: SGHRS and YFSETQ. As DNA, the CDR3 is TGCGCCAGCAGCTTGACTCTTGACACATTTTACGAGCAGTACTTC. Encoded protein: CASSLTLDTFYEQYF.

The chain has TRBV30 and TRBJ2-1; D is ambiguous. Germline lookup yields CDR1 GTSNPN and CDR2 SVGIG (reference sequence). The CDR3 contains 12 residues. The V and J ends lost 1 base and 7 bases respectively, with 8 bases between them. The CDR3 loop is CAWSANWNEQFF. The CDR3, as DNA: TGTGCCTGGAGTGCTAATTGGAATGAGCAGTTCTTC.

The V call is TRBV6-4, the J call TRBJ1-2; D is possibly TRBD1 (5 bases). The CDR3 sequence is 13 residues long. Trimming took off 0 bases at V and 8 bases at J, with 10 bases between the two ends. CDR1 and CDR2 from the germline V gene are MRHNA and SNTAGT. The CDR3 DNA reads TGTGCCAGCAGTGACTCGTCAGGGATCGGCTACACCTTC. Translation: CASSDSSGIGYTF.

The rearrangement joins TRBV6-5 to TRBJ2-7; the D gene is possibly TRBD1 (6 bases). Trimming left V 7 bases short and J 3 bases short, with 19 bases between. This CDR3 has 15 residues. Germline lookup yields CDR1 MNHEY and CDR2 SVGAGI. CDR3 sequence (DNA): TGTGCCAGCAAACCGACAGGAGATGGTAACTACGAGCAGTACTTC. Translated, it gives CASKPTGDGNYEQYF.

This clone has just a few counts. The CDR3 loop reads CASRLKGRTDTQYF. The CDR3 DNA follows: TGTGCCAGCAGATTAAAGGGGCGCACAGATACGCAGTATTTT. The chain links TRBV27 to TRBJ2-3, with D perhaps TRBD1 (5 bases). CDR3 length: 14 residues. Between the trimmed V and J ends, which lost 6 bases and 1 base, there was a span of 11 bases. Germline CDR1 reads MNHEY; CDR2 reads SMNVEV (reference sequence).

The chain joins TRBV5-1 to TRBJ1-1; the D gene is possibly TRBD1 (6 bases). The germline V gene encodes CDR1 SGHRS and CDR2 YFSETQ. With 5 bases removed from V and 6 bases from J, the gap between germline ends came to 14 bases. The CDR3 runs 13 residues. CDR3 DNA: TGCGCCAGCAGTCTAACAGGGATCCCTGAAGCTTTCTTT. Translated: CASSLTGIPEAFF.

The CDR3 nucleotides read TGTGCCAGTAGTGATCGGGGTTTGCCCCAGCATTTT. Encoded protein: CASSDRGLPQHF. The rearrangement links TRBV19 to TRBJ1-5, with D unresolved. Germline-derived CDR1 and CDR2 are LNHDA and SQIVND (reference sequence). The CDR3 is 12 amino acids. V was clipped by 5 bases and J by 9 bases, with 11 bases between them. Complete variable domain (other parts from reference TRBV19 and TRBJ1-5): DGGITQSPKYLFRKEGQNVTLSCEQNLNHDAMYWYRQDPGQGLRLIYYSQIVNDFQKGDIAEGYSVSREKKESFPLTVTSAQKNPTAFYLCASSDRGLPQHFGDGTRLSIL.

The CDR3 region is CATSRAGDGYTF. The CDR3 DNA reads TGTGCCACCAGCAGAGCCGGGGATGGCTACACCTTC. The chain carries TRBV15 and TRBJ1-2; D call uncertain. The V and J ends lost 1 base and 6 bases respectively, with 6 bases between them. The germline V gene has CDR1 LNHNV and CDR2 YYDKDF (reference sequence). The CDR3 totals 12 residues.

The chain uses TRBV10-3 and TRBJ1-5; 7 bases align to TRBD1. Losses at the gene ends were 6 bases for V and 2 bases for J; bases not matched to a gene: 7. CDR3 size: 15 residues. The germline V gene has CDR1 ENHRY and CDR2 SYGVKD. The CDR3 sequence: CAISRQGRGNQPQHF. Written as DNA, the CDR3 is TGTGCCATCAGCAGACAGGGAAGGGGCAATCAGCCCCAGCATTTT.

This clone was seen only a few times. The chain has TRBV28 and TRBJ1-3; no firm D call. The CDR3 consists of 14 residues. Germline CDR1 and CDR2: MDHEN and SYDVKM. Trimming removed 8 bases from V and 1 base from J, with 12 bases in between. This chain's CDR3 is CASGGSGSGNTIYF. The CDR3 region has the DNA TGTGCCAGCGGAGGGAGTGGTTCTGGAAACACCATATATTTT. Supplemented by reference TRBV28 and TRBJ1-3, the full variable domain reads DVKVTQSSRYLVKRTGEKVFLECVQDMDHENMFWYRQDPGLGLRLIYFSYDVKMKEKGDIPEGYSVSREKKERFSLILESASTNQTSMYLCASGGSGSGNTIYFGEGSWLTVV.

J is TRBJ1-1 and V is TRBV5-5, with a weak D call TRBD1 (6 bases). V lost 6 bases and J 10 bases, leaving 22 bases between the germline ends. This CDR3 contains 14 residues. Germline V CDR1 and CDR2: SGHKS, YYEKEE (reference sequence). The CDR3 coding sequence is TGTGCCAGCAACCTGGGACAATTCTCCCCTGGAGCTTTCTTT. Translated: CASNLGQFSPGAFF.

V usage is TRBV28 and J usage is TRBJ2-7, with D possibly being TRBD1 (6 bases). From germline, CDR1 is MDHEN and CDR2 SYDVKM. Trimming shortened V by 1 base and J by 9 bases, and 19 bases separated the two germline ends. CDR3 length equals 15 residues. The CDR3 reads CASSLSRGSPRGQYF. In nucleotides, the CDR3 is TGTGCCAGCAGTTTATCCAGGGGATCCCCCCGTGGGCAGTACTTC.

The J gene is TRBJ1-1, the V gene TRBV18, with D possibly matching TRBD1 (6 bases). Germline V gene sequence: CDR1 KGHSH, CDR2 LQKENI. This CDR3 contains 13 residues. V lost 2 bases and J 7 bases, leaving 11 bases between the germline ends. The CDR3: CASSPNRDREAFF. CDR3 in DNA: TGTGCCAGCTCACCAAACAGGGATCGTGAAGCTTTCTTT.

The V gene is TRBV6-6, the J gene TRBJ2-7; D is uncertain. Germline V gene lookup returns CDR1 MNHNY and CDR2 SVGAGI (reference sequence). CDR3 length equals 12 residues. V lost 5 bases, J lost 2 bases, and 7 bases lay in between. The CDR3 DNA reads TGTGCCAGCAGTAACCCTACCTACGAGCAGTACTTC. The encoded protein is CASSNPTYEQYF.

This chain links TRBV4-2 with TRBJ1-2; tentatively, D is TRBD1 (5 bases). Germline loops: CDR1 LGHNA, CDR2 YNFKEQ. The CDR3 loop spans 15 amino acids. Trimming shortened V by 0 bases and J by 6 bases, and 14 bases separated the two germline ends. CDR3 sequence: CASSQDPPGFDGYTF. CDR3 DNA: TGTGCCAGCAGCCAAGATCCGCCAGGGTTCGATGGCTACACCTTC.